This TCR beta chain was obtained from a study of OX40 agonist ivuxolimab in advanced cancers. Overall study context: Allowance was made for prior anti-PD-1, anti-PD-L1 or anti-CTLA-4 therapy, and about 44% had some.

General study points: Among T cells, CD8+ cells averaged more expanded clones than CD4+ cells.

The V segment lost 5 bases and the J segment 2 bases; nucleotides outside the gene matches: 3. The CDR3 has 15 residues. Germline assignment: CDR1 SNHLY and CDR2 FYNNEI. Details on this clone: Its antigen is as yet unknown.

Sequenced by immunoSEQ multiplex PCR; TCRdb stores in-frame clones only, minus some. The sample has approximately 59,000 clones, over 75% seen once. The cohort excluded patients with autoimmune disease history or systemic immunosuppression. This chain uses TRBV2 with TRBJ2-7, with 13 bases matching TRBD2. This TCR came from an adult with an advanced solid tumor such as melanoma, head and neck, liver or kidney cancer. This material consisted of CD4+ or CD8+ T cells sorted from blood, taken in a trial of the OX40 agonist ivuxolimab. The DNA of the CDR3 is TGTGCCAGCAGTCCACTAGCGGGGGGGCCCTACGAGCAGTACTTC. The encoded protein is CASSPLAGGPYEQYF.